The next 32 T cell receptor beta chains were all read from a single sample in a study of T cell repertoires in cytomegalovirus infection. TCRdb re-analysed the reads in MiXCR, keeping a single row per CDR3 protein. This sample has about 460,000 distinct CDR3 sequences, with roughly 12% found just once. Material: PBMCs. The source of these receptors is a human donor in good health (CMV status not recorded). Some clones in this sample may be carry-over from other donors' samples.

The sample holds many counts of this clonotype. The rearrangement joins TRBV7-8 to TRBJ2-1; D might be TRBD1 (6 bases). The germline V gene has CDR1 SGHVS and CDR2 FQNEAQ. This CDR3 spans 14 amino acids. Between the trimmed V and J ends, which lost 5 bases and 3 bases, there was a span of 11 bases. CDR3 sequence: CASSPQGGYNEQFF. CDR3 coding DNA: TGTGCCAGCAGCCCCCAAGGGGGCTACAATGAGCAGTTCTTC.

Ten or more counts support this clonotype. J is TRBJ2-7 and V is TRBV7-9; 7 bases align to TRBD2. With 4 bases clipped from V and 6 bases from J, the junction kept 15 bases outside the gene matches. Germline V gives CDR1 SEHNR, CDR2 FQNEAQ (reference sequence). The CDR3 totals 16 residues. CDR3: CASSSSGGGRQSEQYF. The CDR3, as DNA: TGTGCCAGCAGCTCCAGCGGCGGGGGAAGGCAGTCCGAGCAGTACTTC.

The V and J genes are TRBV2 and TRBJ1-2, with D hard to call. This CDR3 has 11 amino acids. CDR1 and CDR2 from the germline V gene are SNHLY and FYNNEI. The germline V and J ends were trimmed by 3 bases and 5 bases, with 4 bases remaining between them. The CDR3 loop reads CASSDMYGYTF. The CDR3 nucleotides are TGTGCCAGCAGTGATATGTATGGCTACACCTTC.

This clonotype has ten or more counts. The CDR3 nucleotides are TGTGCCAGCAGCCGTAAACAGGGAATACAGCCCCAGCATTTT. Its translation is CASSRKQGIQPQHF. The chain recombines TRBV28 with TRBJ1-5; possible D gene TRBD1, 6 bases. CDR3 size: 14 residues. V lost 6 bases, J lost 7 bases, and 16 bases lay in between. CDR1 and CDR2 from the germline V gene are MDHEN and SYDVKM.

This clonotype was observed at least ten times. J is TRBJ1-4 and V is TRBV19; TRBD1 is a possible D gene (5 bases). The germline CDR1 and CDR2 sequences are LNHDA and SQIVND (reference sequence). CDR3 length: 14 residues. Trimming left V 9 bases short and J 7 bases short, with 18 bases between. The DNA for the CDR3 is TGTGCCAGCCGACCTCAGGTGGGGGGTGAAAAACTGTTTTTT. It codes for CASRPQVGGEKLFF. Based on the CDR3 plus reference TRBV19 and TRBJ1-4, the full variable domain is DGGITQSPKYLFRKEGQNVTLSCEQNLNHDAMYWYRQDPGQGLRLIYYSQIVNDFQKGDIAEGYSVSREKKESFPLTVTSAQKNPTAFYLCASRPQVGGEKLFFGSGTQLSVL.

A few counts support this clonotype. CDR3 coding DNA: TGTGCCAGCAGCTCCAGTAGGGACAGGGGATCCACCGGGGAGCTGTTTTTT. Protein: CASSSSRDRGSTGELFF. The rearrangement joins TRBV13 to TRBJ2-2; 10 nucleotides line up with TRBD1. Germline assignment: CDR1 PRHDT and CDR2 FYEKMQ (reference sequence). The CDR3 consists of 17 residues. V shed 4 bases, J shed 4 bases, and the junction held 9 bases outside the gene matches.

The CDR3 DNA sequence: TGTGCCAGCAGCCAAGATCGGGGGAGGGGCAATGAGCAGTTCTTC. This encodes CASSQDRGRGNEQFF. This sequence joins TRBV3-1 and TRBJ2-1; TRBD2 matches 7 bases. The ends lost 0 bases at V and 6 bases at J; junction bases unmatched: 5. Per germline, CDR1 LGHDT and CDR2 YNNKEL (reference sequence). This CDR3 is 15 amino acids long.

Regarding this clonotype: One end of the junction fails to match germline, which may point to a read error. The chain carries TRBV20-1 and TRBJ1-5, with 8 bases fitting TRBD1. The CDR3 is 15 amino acids. From germline, CDR1 is DFQATT and CDR2 SNEGSKA (reference sequence). CDR3 DNA sequence: TGCAGTGTCAGAGACAGGGGAGATAGCCATCAGCCCCAGCATTTT. This sequence encodes CSVRDRGDSHQPQHF.

The rearrangement joins TRBV5-5 to TRBJ2-6; D unresolved. The CDR3 spans 13 residues. In germline, CDR1 is SGHKS, CDR2 YYEKEE (reference sequence). Trimming left V 6 bases short and J 4 bases short, with 8 bases between. This chain's CDR3 is CASTPPGANVLTF. DNA of the CDR3: TGTGCCAGCACCCCCCCGGGGGCCAACGTCCTGACTTTC.

This clonotype was seen at least ten times. This sequence joins TRBV11-3 and TRBJ2-4, with D possibly TRBD2 on 5 matching bases. V lost 5 bases to trimming and J lost 0 bases, with 17 bases between them. CDR1 SGHNT and CDR2 YENEEA come from the germline V gene. The CDR3 sequence is 17 residues long. CDR3 in amino acids: CASSPEFGLSAKNIQYF. The CDR3 nucleotides are TGTGCCAGCAGCCCTGAATTTGGACTTTCAGCCAAAAACATTCAGTACTTC.

This clonotype has at least ten counts. The V and J genes are TRBV19 and TRBJ2-1; a weak D match, TRBD1 (5 bases). Germline assignment: CDR1 LNHDA and CDR2 SQIVND (reference sequence). Trimming took 5 bases from V and 0 from J, leaving 14 bases between them. This CDR3 has 16 amino acids. The CDR3, as DNA: TGTGCCAGTAGTCGACGACAGACCCTCTCCTACAATGAGCAGTTCTTC. It encodes CASSRRQTLSYNEQFF.

In its sample, this clonotype was seen many times. The V call is TRBV20-1, the J call TRBJ2-1, with a weak D call TRBD2 (5 bases). V was shortened by 0 bases and J by 7 bases, with 7 bases between the two germline ends. CDR3 length: 12 residues. Germline CDR1 and CDR2: DFQATT and SNEGSKA (reference sequence). In DNA form, the CDR3 reads TGCAGTGCTAGAGATCGGGGTAATGAGCAGTTCTTC. Its protein is CSARDRGNEQFF.

The chain employs TRBV2 and TRBJ2-1, with 7 bases fitting TRBD2. V shed 6 bases, J shed 0 bases, and the junction held 5 bases outside the gene matches. Germline V gene lookup returns CDR1 SNHLY and CDR2 FYNNEI. The CDR3 spans 15 residues. DNA for the CDR3: TGTGCCAGCAGCATAACGGGAGGCTCCTACAATGAGCAGTTCTTC. Protein product: CASSITGGSYNEQFF.

This clonotype was seen at least ten times. This chain links TRBV5-4 with TRBJ2-5; 12 bases are shared with TRBD2. Unmatched junction bases numbered 3, after V lost 0 bases and J lost 3 bases. Germline values: CDR1 SGHNT, CDR2 YYREEE (reference sequence). The CDR3 sequence is 16 residues long. CDR3 loop: CASSLGTSGTEETQYF. The CDR3 DNA reads as TGTGCCAGCAGCTTGGGGACTAGCGGGACCGAAGAGACCCAGTACTTC.

In this sample, this clonotype turned up many times. J is TRBJ1-2 and V is TRBV20-1; D gene unclear. The CDR3 sequence is 14 residues long. V was cut by 0 bases and J by 0 bases, with 8 bases left in between. Per germline, CDR1 DFQATT and CDR2 SNEGSKA (reference sequence). CDR3 bases: TGCAGTGCTAGAGATAAGCGGGCTAACTATGGCTACACCTTC. This encodes CSARDKRANYGYTF.

V usage is TRBV2 and J usage is TRBJ1-5, with D unclear. V lost 4 bases to trimming and J lost 4 bases, with 8 bases between them. CDR1 is SNHLY, CDR2 FYNNEI, per germline. There are 13 residues in the CDR3. In nucleotides, the CDR3 is TGTGCCAGCAGTGCTGACACAAATCAGCCCCAGCATTTT. It codes for CASSADTNQPQHF.

This clonotype was seen repeatedly, ten times or more. V and J are TRBV3-1 and TRBJ2-1; TRBD1 might be the D (6 bases). V lost 4 bases and J lost 6, with 31 bases in between. CDR1 LGHDT and CDR2 YNNKEL come from the germline V gene (reference sequence). The CDR3 is made up of 20 amino acids. The CDR3 nucleotides are TGTGCCAGCAGCCCACAATCAGCAATTGTGGGGGCAGGGCTTGGCAATGAGCAGTTCTTC. Its protein is CASSPQSAIVGAGLGNEQFF.

This chain uses TRBV12-3 or TRBV12-4 with TRBJ2-5; D is unclear. The CDR3 totals 12 residues. The V and J ends lost 1 base and 7 bases respectively, with 7 bases between them. Here the CDR3 DNA reads TGTGCCAGCAGTTTAGTCTCCGGGACCCAGTACTTC. Encoded protein: CASSLVSGTQYF.

This clonotype was detected many times. The chain couples TRBV20-1 to TRBJ1-5; D not certain. The length of the CDR3 is 15 residues. Trimming pared 5 bases from V and 2 bases from J, leaving 16 bases between. In germline, CDR1 is DFQATT, CDR2 SNEGSKA (reference sequence). The CDR3 DNA reads as TGCAGTGCTGCCCCGGGGAGGGTAGGCAATCAGCCCCAGCATTTT. Translating gives CSAAPGRVGNQPQHF.

The rearrangement joins TRBV7-9 to TRBJ2-7; a weak D match, TRBD1 (5 bases). In germline, CDR1 is SEHNR, CDR2 FQNEAQ (reference sequence). Trimming took off 5 bases at V and 12 bases at J, with 20 bases between the two ends. CDR3 length: 13 residues. The CDR3 here is CASSPPSDSYRYF. The CDR3 bases are TGTGCCAGCAGCCCCCCCAGTGACAGTTATAGGTACTTC.

This clonotype was seen many times. The junction departs from the called germline gene at one end, perhaps through a read error. The chain combines TRBV7-7 with TRBJ2-7; 10 bases align to TRBD1. The CDR3 contains 15 residues. CDR1 and CDR2 (germline): SSHAT, FNYEAQ (reference sequence). The CDR3 loop reads CASSLGTGVTYEQYF. CDR3 in DNA: TGTGCTAGCAGCCTCGGGACAGGGGTCACCTACGAGCAGTACTTC.

This chain joins TRBV7-3 and TRBJ2-1; D tentatively reads TRBD1 or TRBD2 (5 bases each). V shed 5 bases and J shed 5 bases, with 13 bases lying between them. This CDR3 is 14 amino acids long. Germline CDR1 reads SGHTA; CDR2 reads FQGTGA. In DNA, the CDR3 is TGTGCCAGCAGCGCTCTCGGGGCCAACAATGAGCAGTTCTTC. Translated, it gives CASSALGANNEQFF.

This clonotype was detected ten times or more. The chain carries TRBV7-9 and TRBJ2-7; D is perhaps TRBD2 (5 bases). With 4 bases removed from V and 1 base from J, the gap between germline ends came to 11 bases. The germline gives CDR1 SEHNR, CDR2 FQNEAQ (reference sequence). This CDR3 has 14 residues. CDR3 in DNA: TGTGCCAGCAGCTCACTGAGGGATTCCTACGAGCAGTACTTC. Residues: CASSSLRDSYEQYF.

The V call is TRBV7-9, the J call TRBJ2-1; no firm D call. The CDR3 is 12 residues long. V was trimmed by 3 bases and J by 9 bases, leaving 9 bases between them. Germline CDR1 SEHNR, CDR2 FQNEAQ (reference sequence). DNA for the CDR3: TGTGCCAGCAGCTTCAATTTAATTGAGCAGTTCTTC. Translated: CASSFNLIEQFF.

CDR3 loop: CASSQEAAFAEAFF. CDR3 nucleotide sequence: TGTGCCAGCAGCCAAGAGGCGGCTTTCGCTGAAGCTTTCTTT. The V gene is TRBV4-2, the J gene TRBJ1-1; D call uncertain. Per germline, CDR1 LGHNA and CDR2 YNFKEQ. The CDR3 is 14 amino acids. V was trimmed by 0 bases and J by 6 bases, leaving 11 bases between them.

This clonotype was recorded at least ten times. V gene TRBV7-3 combines with J gene TRBJ2-3; 9 bases match TRBD2. The CDR3 covers 15 residues. With 3 bases clipped from V and 1 base from J, the junction kept 2 bases outside the gene matches. Per germline, CDR1 SGHTA and CDR2 FQGTGA. The CDR3 region has the DNA TGTGCCAGCAGCTTGCGGGAGGGAGGCACAGATACGCAGTATTTT. Translation gives CASSLREGGTDTQYF. Complete variable domain (other parts from reference TRBV7-3 and TRBJ2-3): GAGVSQTPSNKVTEKGKYVELRCDPISGHTALYWYRQSLGQGPEFLIYFQGTGAADDSGLPNDRFFAVRPEGSVSTLKIQRTERGDSAVYLCASSLREGGTDTQYFGPGTRLTVL.

This clonotype was picked up many times. The J gene is TRBJ2-1, the V gene TRBV7-9; D might be TRBD2 (6 bases). Looked up from germline, CDR1 is SEHNR and CDR2 is FQNEAQ (reference sequence). V was shortened by 4 bases and J by 2 bases, with 15 bases between the two germline ends. This CDR3 has 16 amino acids. The CDR3 region has the DNA TGTGCCAGCAGCTCCGCCCTAGCGCTTACCTACAATGAGCAGTTCTTC. Residues: CASSSALALTYNEQFF.

This clonotype was counted only a few times. The genes are TRBV2 and TRBJ1-2; TRBD1 is a possible D gene (5 bases). The CDR3 length is 12 residues. Trimming took off 0 bases at V and 6 bases at J, with 5 bases between the two ends. Germline-derived CDR1 and CDR2 are SNHLY and FYNNEI. Here the CDR3 DNA reads TGTGCCAGCAGTGAAGCAGGGGATGGCTACACCTTC. Protein product: CASSEAGDGYTF.

This clonotype has a count of ten or more. The chain carries TRBV11-2 and TRBJ1-6; D is possibly TRBD1 (5 bases). The CDR3 runs to 17 residues. Germline loops: CDR1 SGHAT, CDR2 FQNNGV. Trimming stripped 6 bases from V and 0 bases from J, with 15 bases between. The CDR3 nucleotides are TGTGCCAGCAGGACTTGGGGCAAGAGCTCCTATAATTCACCCCTCCACTTT. The encoded protein is CASRTWGKSSYNSPLHF.

This clonotype was detected many times. The chain links TRBV18 to TRBJ2-1, with 8 bases matching TRBD1. Germline assignment: CDR1 KGHSH and CDR2 LQKENI. V lost 4 bases, J lost 0 bases, and 5 bases stayed unmatched. The CDR3 totals 16 residues. The CDR3 sequence is CASSHTGGSSYNEQFF. The CDR3, as DNA: TGTGCCAGCTCACATACAGGGGGGAGCTCCTACAATGAGCAGTTCTTC.

This clonotype was counted many times. This sequence joins TRBV10-3 and TRBJ2-7, with D unclear. The germline V gene has CDR1 ENHRY and CDR2 SYGVKD. V was trimmed by 2 bases and J by 0 bases, leaving 11 bases between them. This CDR3 has 15 residues. In DNA, the CDR3 is TGTGCCATCAGTGAGGATCTGGAATTCTCCTACGAGCAGTACTTC. Translated, it gives CAISEDLEFSYEQYF.

This clonotype showed up many times. V gene TRBV5-4 combines with J gene TRBJ2-1; 7 nucleotides agree with TRBD2. CDR1 and CDR2 (germline): SGHNT, YYREEE (reference sequence). Trimming took 4 bases from V and 8 from J; bases not matched to a gene: 15. This CDR3 spans 16 amino acids. The CDR3 bases are TGTGCCAGCAGCCCTCGGGCGGGAGCCCCGTTGGATGAGCAGTTCTTC. Its protein is CASSPRAGAPLDEQFF.